These 14 T cell receptor beta chains were all obtained from the same sample, sequenced in a study of blood T cells in healthy people across ages. Then a second PCR, running roughly 7 to 11 cycles, was carried out with a sample-barcoded 5' primer and a J-beta primer mix. Each CDR3 protein is one row after TCRdb ran MiXCR on the 5' RACE reads. Among roughly 1,500,000 distinct CDR3 sequences, roughly 30% were seen once, and the ten largest hold over 9%. Sequenced material: blood. These receptor sequences come from a woman aged 25 to 39 in good health.

The chain has TRBV11-2 and TRBJ1-5; 7 nucleotides align to TRBD1. This CDR3 spans 13 amino acids. V was pared by 6 bases and J by 7 bases, with 6 bases of the junction left unmatched. Germline CDR1 reads SGHAT; CDR2 reads FQNNGV. CDR3 in DNA: TGTGCCAGCAGGCAGGGGGTGGAACAGCCCCAGCATTTT. This translates into CASRQGVEQPQHF. The full variable domain, in which reference TRBV11-2 and TRBJ1-5 provide the parts outside the CDR3, is EAGVAQSPRYKIIEKRQSVAFWCNPISGHATLYWYQQILGQGPKLLIQFQNNGVVDDSQLPKDRFSAERLKGVDSTLKIQPAKLEDSAVYLCASRQGVEQPQHFGDGTRLSIL.

This clonotype has ten or more counts. The chain has TRBV21-1 and TRBJ1-4. TRBV21-1 is classified as a pseudogene. This CDR3 is built from 16 residues. CDR3 nucleotide sequence: TGTGCCAGCAGCTTCGAAGGGAGGGCAAATAATGAAAAACTGTTTTTT. Amino acid sequence: CASSFEGRANNEKLFF.

A note on this clonotype: A read error is possible here, since a much larger clone lies one base away. The rearrangement joins TRBV12-3 or TRBV12-4 to TRBJ2-3, with D tentatively TRBD1 (6 bases). This CDR3 spans 14 amino acids. This CDR3 is CASRLGGVTDTQYF. CDR3 in DNA: TGTGCCAGCAGGTTAGGGGGAGTCACAGATACGCAGTATTTT.

A few counts support this clonotype. The V call is TRBV4-1, the J call TRBJ2-1; TRBD2 agrees at 12 bases. Looked up from germline, CDR1 is MGHRA and CDR2 is YSYEKL. J lost 9 bases, V lost 1 base, and 4 bases had no gene match. CDR3 length: 15 residues. CDR3 loop: CASSQVSSGRGEQFF. CDR3 nucleotides: TGCGCCAGCAGCCAAGTTTCTAGCGGGAGGGGTGAGCAGTTCTTC.

V and J are TRBV7-7 and TRBJ2-5; 9 nucleotides agree with TRBD1. CDR1 is SSHAT, CDR2 FNYEAQ, per germline (reference sequence). V lost 5 bases, J lost 2 bases, and 6 bases stayed unmatched. CDR3 size: 15 residues. CDR3 DNA: TGTGCCAGCAGCCCAGGGGGGACAGGGCAAGAGACCCAGTACTTC. It codes for CASSPGGTGQETQYF.

Points on this clonotype: Being one base from a much bigger clone, this may be a read error. J is TRBJ2-4 and V is TRBV29-1; 9 nucleotides match TRBD1. V lost 7 bases, J lost 15 bases, and 13 bases stayed unmatched. The CDR3 loop spans 12 amino acids. Germline V gene sequence: CDR1 SQVTM, CDR2 ANQGSEA. CDR3 sequence (DNA): TGCAGCGGCACAACAGGGGGCAACGAGCGGTACTTC. Its protein is CSGTTGGNERYF.

The V gene is TRBV27, the J gene TRBJ1-1; D unclear. This CDR3 comprises 13 residues. Germline loops: CDR1 MNHEY, CDR2 SMNVEV (reference sequence). Trimming pared 6 bases from V and 5 bases from J, leaving 13 bases between. The CDR3 bases are TGTGCCAGCAGAACTTGGGTGGGGACTGAAGCTTTCTTT. This translates into CASRTWVGTEAFF.

The chain has TRBV12-3 or TRBV12-4 and TRBJ1-1; 7 nucleotides agree with TRBD1. The trim removed 1 base at V and 1 base at J, leaving 6 bases unmatched. This CDR3 comprises 16 residues. CDR3 DNA: TGTGCCAGCAGTTTAGAGGGTCCAGGGGGGAACACTGAAGCTTTCTTT. Its protein is CASSLEGPGGNTEAFF.

The gene calls are TRBV23-1 and TRBJ2-4, with D tentatively TRBD1 (6 bases). TRBV23-1 is an ORF, with its function uncertain. The CDR3 covers 14 residues. Trimming left V 0 bases short and J 13 bases short, with 16 bases between. The CDR3 sequence: CASSQSWGRGEQYF. CDR3 bases: TGCGCCAGCAGTCAATCCTGGGGGCGAGGTGAGCAGTACTTC.

This clonotype was picked up a small number of times. This chain uses TRBV5-1 with TRBJ2-1, with 7 positions matching TRBD2. The CDR3 is 15 residues long. Per germline, CDR1 SGHRS and CDR2 YFSETQ. V was clipped by 1 base and J by 12 bases; unmatched bases: 13. The CDR3 here is CASSLRLAELSAQFF. Written as DNA, the CDR3 is TGCGCCAGCAGCTTGAGGCTAGCGGAACTCTCAGCGCAGTTCTTC.

The CDR3 loop reads CASSREWVERDYGYTF. The CDR3 DNA sequence: TGTGCCAGCAGTCGAGAGTGGGTCGAAAGGGACTATGGCTACACCTTC. This chain uses TRBV27 with TRBJ1-2; D gene unclear. The CDR3 sequence is 16 residues long. CDR1 is MNHEY, CDR2 SMNVEV, per germline (reference sequence). V lost 5 bases to trimming and J lost 3 bases, with 19 bases between them.

The J gene is TRBJ2-7, the V gene TRBV3-1, with unresolved D. The V end was cut by 1 base, the J end by 2 bases, with 12 bases between. CDR3 length equals 15 residues. Germline CDR1 is LGHDT and CDR2 is YNNKEL (reference sequence). CDR3 coding DNA: TGTGCCAGCAGCCAAGGTAAAGGGCTCACCTACGAGCAGTACTTC. This translates into CASSQGKGLTYEQYF.

This clonotype was picked up a small number of times. CDR3 in amino acids: CASGRQGFEYEQYF. CDR3 nucleotides: TGTGCCAGCGGGCGGCAGGGTTTTGAGTACGAGCAGTACTTC. The rearrangement joins TRBV6-6 to TRBJ2-7; a weak D match, TRBD1 (5 bases). Looked up from germline, CDR1 is MNHNY and CDR2 is SVGAGI (reference sequence). This CDR3 contains 14 residues. V was pared by 8 bases and J by 4 bases, with 18 bases between.

This rearrangement joins TRBV5-1 to TRBJ2-3, with D hard to call. The CDR3 covers 15 residues. Germline loops: CDR1 SGHRS, CDR2 YFSETQ. V gave up 2 bases and J gave up 0 bases, with 10 bases separating them. CDR3 in amino acids: CASSFASLSTDTQYF. CDR3 bases: TGCGCCAGCAGCTTTGCATCCCTGAGCACAGATACGCAGTATTTT.